This T cell receptor beta chain is from a study of cytomegalovirus exposure and HLA in healthy donors. J gave up 7 bases and V 0 bases, and 8 bases lay outside the gene matches. The CDR3 has 16 amino acids. The V gene's germline CDR1 is SGDLS and CDR2 YYNGEE. A multiplex PCR was run with 60 Vbeta primers and 13 Jbeta primers. The protocol was immunoSEQ multiplex PCR, while the TCRdb copy is restricted to in-frame clones and leaves out a portion. The table has roughly 190,000 clones, just under 80% seen once; the top ten hold approximately 2.9%. The rearrangement joins TRBV9 to TRBJ2-1, with TRBD2 matching 9 bases. The sequenced sample was PBMCs. This TCR was recovered from a female donor in good health and CMV-seronegative. This CDR3 is CASSVDPGTSLNEQFF. The CDR3 DNA follows: TGTGCCAGCAGCGTAGATCCCGGGACTAGCTTGAATGAGCAGTTCTTC.